This paragraph reports one T cell receptor (beta chain). The CDR3 totals 15 residues. Germline CDR1 and CDR2: MNHEY and SVGAGI. Losses at the gene ends were 0 bases for V and 7 bases for J; bases not matched to a gene: 8. This specimen belongs to a study of cytomegalovirus exposure and HLA in healthy donors. The PCR ran on 60 Vbeta and 13 Jbeta primers. The table came from immunoSEQ multiplex PCR; TCRdb's copy has only in-frame clones and leaves some out. The listing records approximately 52,000 clones. This chain joins TRBV6-5 and TRBJ1-2; TRBD1 matches at 7 bases. The receptor's source is a man aged 45-65 years in good health and CMV-seropositive. The sequenced sample was PBMCs. CDR3 in DNA: TGTGCCAGCAGTTACTCGACAAAGGGGGCGGGTGGCTACACCTTC. This sequence encodes CASSYSTKGAGGYTF.